These 7 T cell receptor beta chains were all obtained from the same sample, sequenced in a study of T-cell memory formation after mild COVID-19. TCRdb re-derived calls from the 5' RACE reads in MiXCR, one entry per CDR3 protein. The repertoire holds some 150,000 distinct CDR3 sequences, with around 27% as singletons. Sequenced: PBMCs or a T cell subset sorted from them (not recorded which). The receptors were gathered from an adult woman who had mild COVID-19 (a few samples of this study predate the infection). Cell type and time point are not known.

This clonotype has more than one count but fewer than ten. This chain joins TRBV19 and TRBJ1-5; TRBD1 matches 7 bases. Germline-derived CDR1 and CDR2 are LNHDA and SQIVND (reference sequence). The CDR3 length is 14 residues. The ends lost 7 bases at V and 1 base at J; junction bases unmatched: 4. The CDR3 reads CASTLDRSNQPQHF. Written as DNA, the CDR3 is TGTGCCAGTACCCTGGACAGGAGCAATCAGCCCCAGCATTTT.

V is TRBV7-6 and J is TRBJ2-5; D is ambiguous. In germline, CDR1 is SGHVS, CDR2 FNYEAQ. The ends were cut back, 1 base at V and 1 base at J, with 7 bases in the middle. The CDR3 length is 14 residues. CDR3 region: CASSLVSAQETQYF. The CDR3 DNA follows: TGTGCCAGCAGCTTAGTAAGCGCCCAAGAGACCCAGTACTTC. The variable domain in full, with the rest retrieved from reference TRBV7-6 and TRBJ2-5, is GAGVSQSPRYKVTKRGQDVALRCDPISGHVSLYWYRQALGQGPEFLTYFNYEAQQDKSGLPNDRFSAERPEGSISTLTIQRTEQRDSAMYRCASSLVSAQETQYFGPGTRLLVL.

CDR3 sequence reads: CASSYSRGRGYTF. The CDR3 nucleotides are TGTGCCAGCAGTTACTCCAGGGGCCGTGGCTACACCTTC. The chain recombines TRBV6-5 with TRBJ1-2; TRBD1 might be the D (6 bases). CDR3 length: 13 residues. Germline V CDR1 and CDR2: MNHEY, SVGAGI. V lost 0 bases, J lost 7 bases, and 9 bases lay in between.

This clonotype was found a few times. The chain has TRBV30 and TRBJ1-1, with 9 bases that match TRBD1. CDR1 is GTSNPN and CDR2 is SVGIG in the germline V gene (reference sequence). This CDR3 has 15 amino acids. The chain's CDR3 is CAGQGRLRVNTEAFF. CDR3 bases: TGTGCTGGACAGGGGAGGCTACGCGTGAACACTGAAGCTTTCTTT.

J is TRBJ1-1 and V is TRBV6-5, with D perhaps TRBD1 (6 bases). Germline V gives CDR1 MNHEY, CDR2 SVGAGI. This CDR3 region has 14 residues. V lost 8 bases and J lost 0, with 13 bases in between. In DNA form, the CDR3 reads TGTGCCAGCTGGGGGCAAGGGATGAACACTGAAGCTTTCTTT. Amino acids: CASWGQGMNTEAFF.

Only a few counts were recorded for this clonotype. CDR3 region: CASSETGYTEAFF. CDR3 coding DNA: TGCGCCAGCAGCGAGACAGGGTACACTGAAGCTTTCTTT. This chain uses TRBV5-1 with TRBJ1-1; 7 positions match TRBD1. The CDR3 contains 13 residues. The V gene end was trimmed by 4 bases and the J gene end by 3 bases; junction bases not matched to a gene: 3. Germline assignment: CDR1 SGHRS and CDR2 YFSETQ.

The chain combines TRBV30 with TRBJ2-7; D is undetermined. CDR3 length: 12 residues. V shed 0 bases and J shed 3 bases, with 6 bases lying between them. Germline assignment: CDR1 GTSNPN and CDR2 SVGIG (reference sequence). The CDR3 loop is CAWSVMVYEQYF. CDR3 DNA: TGTGCCTGGAGTGTAATGGTCTACGAGCAGTACTTC.